The T cell receptor beta chain under discussion was sequenced for a study of human T cells and chemical hapten exposure. The wider study: The patient population, which was mostly female, had alopecia areata, totalis or universalis.

The CDR3 sequence is 14 residues long. The V gene lost 0 bases and the J gene lost 2 bases, with 8 bases spanning the gap. Germline CDR1 is LGHNA and CDR2 is YSLEER. TCRdb called the RACE reads again in MiXCR, with one record for every CDR3 protein. The profile shows fewer than 150,000 distinct CDR3 sequences, roughly 15% of them singletons. Time point denoted: patch test 1, 2 weeks after DPC sensitization. As to treatment: therapeutic diphenylcyclopropenone sensitization with weekly scalp DPC. This TCR was sampled from a man between 18 and 35 years old with alopecia areata. Some clones in this sample may be carry-over from other donors' samples. V usage is TRBV4-3 and J usage is TRBJ2-7; no reliable D call. The sample in question was whole blood, obtained in connection with sensitization to the hapten diphenylcyclopropenone (DPC). The CDR3 here is CASSQDRTTYEQYF. The DNA of the CDR3 is TGCGCCAGCAGCCAAGACAGGACGACCTACGAGCAGTACTTC.